These 8 T cell receptor beta chains originate from one sample sequenced in a study of cytomegalovirus exposure and HLA in healthy donors. In the PCR, 60 Vbeta and 13 Jbeta primers were used. Generated by immunoSEQ multiplex PCR, the TCRdb table keeps only in-frame clones and is missing some. The data show approximately 130,000 clones, with around 70% seen just once and around 2.9% held by the top ten. The sample was PBMCs. Receptors were obtained from a man aged 25-45 years in good health and CMV-seronegative.

This clone was observed a few times. V usage is TRBV19 and J usage is TRBJ2-7; the match to TRBD1 covers 8 bases. V lost 5 bases and J lost 0; bases outside the gene matches: 9. CDR1 is LNHDA and CDR2 is SQIVND in the germline V gene (reference sequence). The CDR3 spans 16 residues. CDR3: CASSPPQGAGSYEQYF. CDR3 coding DNA: TGTGCCAGTAGTCCCCCCCAGGGGGCAGGCTCCTACGAGCAGTACTTC.

In this sample, this clone turned up once. The rearrangement uses TRBV27 and TRBJ2-1; TRBD1 might be the D (5 bases). Deletions cut 6 bases from V and 8 bases from J, with 11 bases between. This CDR3 comprises 12 residues. Germline CDR1 MNHEY, CDR2 SMNVEV (reference sequence). CDR3 in DNA: TGTGCCAGCAGCCCAGGGAACTATGAGCAGTTCTTC. Translating gives CASSPGNYEQFF.

This chain uses TRBV5-4 with TRBJ2-2; 7 positions agree with TRBD1. The V gene's germline CDR1 is SGHNT and CDR2 YYREEE (reference sequence). This CDR3 is 16 amino acids long. V dropped 1 base and J dropped 5; count of bases not matched to a gene: 8. CDR3: CASSLSPQGDTGELFF. The CDR3 DNA is TGTGCCAGCAGCTTGTCACCGCAGGGGGATACCGGGGAGCTGTTTTTT. The full variable domain, with the rest looked up from reference TRBV5-4 and TRBJ2-2, is ETGVTQSPTHLIKTRGQQVTLRCSSQSGHNTVSWYQQALGQGPQFIFQYYREEENGRGNFPPRFSGLQFPNYSSELNVNALELDDSALYLCASSLSPQGDTGELFFGEGSRLTVL.

This chain links TRBV19 with TRBJ1-2; TRBD1 agrees at 8 bases. CDR1 is LNHDA, CDR2 SQIVND, per germline (reference sequence). The CDR3 extends over 13 amino acids. V dropped 5 bases and J dropped 7; count of bases not matched to a gene: 6. CDR3: CASSPRQGSGYTF. CDR3 nucleotide sequence: TGTGCCAGTAGTCCAAGACAGGGGAGTGGCTACACCTTC.

This chain links TRBV4-2 with TRBJ2-3, with 14 bases lining up with TRBD2. Per germline, CDR1 LGHNA and CDR2 YNFKEQ. This CDR3 has 21 amino acids. J was trimmed by 3 bases and V by 0 bases; bases with no gene match: 14. The CDR3 DNA follows: TGTGCCAGCAGCCAAGAGCGGACAGTCCTTGGACTAGCGGGAGGAACAGATACGCAGTATTTT. Its translation: CASSQERTVLGLAGGTDTQYF.

The rearrangement joins TRBV19 to TRBJ2-3, with TRBD2 as a possible D gene (6 bases). CDR1 is LNHDA, CDR2 SQIVND, per germline (reference sequence). The CDR3 covers 13 residues. V lost 6 bases and J lost 4, with 11 bases in between. CDR3 sequence reads: CASRRGGPDTQYF. Here the CDR3 DNA reads TGTGCCAGTAGAAGGGGAGGCCCAGATACGCAGTATTTT.

This chain connects TRBV4-1 to TRBJ1-2; the D is unclear. The germline V gene has CDR1 MGHRA and CDR2 YSYEKL. This CDR3 region has 12 residues. Trimming left V 0 bases short and J 8 bases short, with 7 bases between. CDR3 DNA sequence: TGCGCCAGCAGCCAAGATTTCCGGGGCTACACCTTC. Amino acids: CASSQDFRGYTF.

This chain connects TRBV27 to TRBJ2-5; TRBD1 matches at 7 bases. CDR1 MNHEY and CDR2 SMNVEV come from the germline V gene (reference sequence). The CDR3 is 16 amino acids. Trimming removed 5 bases from V and 2 bases from J; junction bases left unmatched: 11. CDR3 coding DNA: TGTGCCAGCAGTCCAGGGGGTTGGGGCATACAAGAGACCCAGTACTTC. Protein product: CASSPGGWGIQETQYF.